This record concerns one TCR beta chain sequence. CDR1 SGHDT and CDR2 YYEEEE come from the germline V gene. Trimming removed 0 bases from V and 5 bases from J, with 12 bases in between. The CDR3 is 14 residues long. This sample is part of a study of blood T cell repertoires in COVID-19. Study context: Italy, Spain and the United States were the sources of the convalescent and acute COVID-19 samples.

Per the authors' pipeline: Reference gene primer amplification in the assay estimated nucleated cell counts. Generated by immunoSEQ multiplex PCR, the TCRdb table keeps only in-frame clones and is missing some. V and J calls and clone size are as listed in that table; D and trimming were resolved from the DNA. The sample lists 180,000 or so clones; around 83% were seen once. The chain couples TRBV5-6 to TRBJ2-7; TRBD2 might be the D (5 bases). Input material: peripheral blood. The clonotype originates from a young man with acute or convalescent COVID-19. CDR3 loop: CASSLAEGFNEQYV. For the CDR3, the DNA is TGTGCCAGCAGCTTGGCCGAGGGATTCAACGAGCAGTACGTC.